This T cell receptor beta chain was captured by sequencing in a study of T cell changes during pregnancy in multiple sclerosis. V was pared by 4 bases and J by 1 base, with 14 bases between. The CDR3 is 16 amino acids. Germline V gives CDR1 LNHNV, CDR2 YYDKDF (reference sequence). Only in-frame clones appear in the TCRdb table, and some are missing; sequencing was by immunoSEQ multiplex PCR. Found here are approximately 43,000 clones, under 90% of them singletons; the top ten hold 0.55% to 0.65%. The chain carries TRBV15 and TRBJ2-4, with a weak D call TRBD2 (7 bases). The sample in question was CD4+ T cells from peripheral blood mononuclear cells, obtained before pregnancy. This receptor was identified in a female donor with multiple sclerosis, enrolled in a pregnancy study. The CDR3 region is CATSKEGGAAKNIQYF. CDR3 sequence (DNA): TGTGCCACCAGCAAAGAGGGGGGGGCGGCCAAAAACATTCAGTACTTC.